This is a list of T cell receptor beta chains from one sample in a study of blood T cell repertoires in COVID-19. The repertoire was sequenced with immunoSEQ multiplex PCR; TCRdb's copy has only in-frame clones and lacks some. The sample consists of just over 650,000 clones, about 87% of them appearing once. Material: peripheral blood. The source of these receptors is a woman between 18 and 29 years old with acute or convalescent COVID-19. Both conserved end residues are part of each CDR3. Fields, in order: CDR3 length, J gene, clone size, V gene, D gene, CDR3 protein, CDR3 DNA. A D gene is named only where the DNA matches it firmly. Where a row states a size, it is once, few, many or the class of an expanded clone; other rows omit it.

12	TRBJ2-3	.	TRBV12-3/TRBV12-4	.	CASSSSADTQYF	TGTGCCAGCAGTTCTAGCGCAGATACGCAGTATTTT
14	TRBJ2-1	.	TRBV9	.	CASSGTTSSNEQFF	TGTGCCAGCAGCGGAACCACTAGCTCCAATGAGCAGTTCTTC
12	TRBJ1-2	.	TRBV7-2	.	CASSLNPAGYTF	TGTGCCAGCAGCTTAAACCCCGCGGGCTACACCTTC
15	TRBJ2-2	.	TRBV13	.	CASSLGRRNTGELFF	TGTGCCAGCAGCTTAGGCAGAAGGAACACCGGGGAGCTGTTTTTT
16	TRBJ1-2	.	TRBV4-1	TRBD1	CASSQDSAGGRYGYTF	TGCGCCAGCAGCCAAGACTCGGCAGGGGGCCGGTATGGCTACACCTTC
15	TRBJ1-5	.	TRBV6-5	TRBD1	CASTRGTQGGQPQHF	TGTGCCAGCACCCGAGGTACCCAGGGGGGCCAGCCCCAGCATTTT
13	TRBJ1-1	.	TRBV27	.	CASSFGMGHLAFF	TGTGCCAGCAGTTTCGGGATGGGCCACTTGGCTTTCTTT
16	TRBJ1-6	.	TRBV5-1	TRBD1	CASSEGTGIAGSPLHF	TGCGCCAGCAGCGAGGGGACAGGGATTGCCGGTTCACCCCTCCACTTT
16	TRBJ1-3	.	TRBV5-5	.	CASRRPEGARGNTIYF	TGTGCCAGCAGGCGGCCGGAAGGGGCAAGAGGAAACACCATATATTTT
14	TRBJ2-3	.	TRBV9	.	CASSVSGWTDTQYF	TGTGCCAGCAGCGTAAGCGGGTGGACAGATACGCAGTATTTT
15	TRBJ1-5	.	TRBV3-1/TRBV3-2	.	CASSQDAGPHQPQHF	TGTGCCAGCAGCCAAGACGCGGGGCCGCATCAGCCCCAGCATTTT
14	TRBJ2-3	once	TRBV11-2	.	CASSLGGGTDTQYF	TGTGCCAGCAGCTTAGGGGGGGGCACAGATACGCAGTATTTT
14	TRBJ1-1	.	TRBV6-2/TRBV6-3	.	CASSRGGHITEAFF	TGTGCCAGCAGTAGGGGGGGGCATATCACTGAAGCTTTCTTT
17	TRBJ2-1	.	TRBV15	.	CATSRANTPGPYNEQFF	TGTGCCACCAGCAGAGCGAACACGCCTGGCCCCTACAATGAGCAGTTCTTC
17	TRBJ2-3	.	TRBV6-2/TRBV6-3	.	CASSPGAAATSTDTQYF	TGTGCCAGCAGCCCTGGGGCGGCAGCAACTAGCACAGATACGCAGTATTTT
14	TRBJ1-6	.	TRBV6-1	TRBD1	CASSEATGISPLHF	TGTGCCAGCAGTGAAGCGACAGGGATCTCACCCCTCCACTTT
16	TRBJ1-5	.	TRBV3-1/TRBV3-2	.	CASSPSPARGDQPQHF	TGTGCCAGCAGCCCATCCCCCGCCAGGGGCGATCAGCCCCAGCATTTT
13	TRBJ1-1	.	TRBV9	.	CASSPRSGGDAFF	TGTGCCAGCAGCCCAAGGTCGGGAGGGGACGCTTTCTTT
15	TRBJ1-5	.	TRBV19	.	CAVRGSETYNQPQHF	TGTGCCGTCCGGGGGTCGGAAACCTACAATCAGCCCCAGCATTTT
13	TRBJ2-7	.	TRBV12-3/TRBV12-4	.	CASSSSAPYEQYF	TGTGCCAGCAGTTCTAGCGCGCCCTACGAGCAGTACTTC
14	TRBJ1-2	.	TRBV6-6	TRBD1	CASAGTAPNYGYTF	TGTGCCAGTGCCGGGACAGCCCCTAACTATGGCTACACCTTC
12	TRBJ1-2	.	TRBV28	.	CASTSRDYGYTF	TGTGCCAGCACCTCTCGCGACTATGGCTACACCTTC
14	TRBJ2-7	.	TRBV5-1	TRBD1	CASSFGTGGSEQYF	TGCGCCAGCAGCTTCGGGACAGGGGGCTCCGAGCAGTACTTC
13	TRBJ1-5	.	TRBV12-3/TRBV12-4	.	CASTSRGGQPQHF	TGTGCCAGCACCTCCCGGGGTGGCCAGCCCCAGCATTTT
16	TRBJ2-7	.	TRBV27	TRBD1	CASSLLLGTGTYEQYF	TGTGCCAGCAGTCTCCTGTTGGGGACAGGGACCTACGAGCAGTACTTC
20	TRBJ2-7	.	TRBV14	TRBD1	CASSQGAGTGLFAQYYEQYF	TGTGCCAGCAGCCAAGGCGCCGGGACAGGGCTTTTTGCCCAGTACTACGAGCAGTACTTC
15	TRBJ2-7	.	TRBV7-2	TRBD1	CASSFGTGYSYEQYF	TGTGCCAGCAGCTTCGGGACAGGTTATTCCTACGAGCAGTACTTC
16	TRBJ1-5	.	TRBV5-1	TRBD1	CASPTFDREPNQPQHF	TGCGCCAGCCCGACCTTTGACAGGGAGCCGAATCAGCCCCAGCATTTT
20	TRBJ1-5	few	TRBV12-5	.	CASGALAAVRGDSRNQPQHF	TGTGCTAGTGGTGCCCTAGCCGCAGTCAGGGGCGATAGTAGGAATCAGCCCCAGCATTTT
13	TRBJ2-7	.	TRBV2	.	CASNPADNYEQYF	TGTGCCAGCAACCCAGCGGATAACTACGAGCAGTACTTC
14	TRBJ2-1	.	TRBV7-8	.	CASSLAPRSNEQFF	TGTGCCAGCAGCTTAGCTCCCAGGTCCAATGAGCAGTTCTTC
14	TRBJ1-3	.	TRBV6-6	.	CASRIRDSGNTIYF	TGTGCCAGCAGAATCAGGGACTCTGGAAACACCATATATTTT
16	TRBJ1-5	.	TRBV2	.	CASSPRGGRALEPQHF	TGTGCCAGCAGTCCAAGGGGGGGACGGGCATTGGAGCCCCAGCATTTT
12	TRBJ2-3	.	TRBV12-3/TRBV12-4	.	CASRPTEERQYF	TGTGCCAGCAGGCCGACCGAGGAGAGGCAGTATTTT
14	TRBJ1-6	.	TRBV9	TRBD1	CASSRQGQGAPLHF	TGTGCCAGCAGCCGACAGGGGCAGGGTGCACCCCTCCACTTT
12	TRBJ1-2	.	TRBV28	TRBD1	CASSSGTGGTSF	TGTGCCAGCAGTTCCGGGACAGGGGGCACCTCTTTC
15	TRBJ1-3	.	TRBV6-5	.	CASSYTFSSGNTIYF	TGTGCCAGCAGTTACACGTTTTCGAGTGGAAACACCATATATTTT
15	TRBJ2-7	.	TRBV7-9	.	CASSLVSGAFPEQYF	TGTGCCAGCAGCTTAGTGTCAGGGGCCTTCCCCGAGCAGTACTTC
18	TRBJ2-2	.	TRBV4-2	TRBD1	CASSQAQGALLGGGELFF	TGTGCCAGCAGCCAAGCACAGGGGGCCCTACTAGGCGGCGGGGAGCTGTTTTTT
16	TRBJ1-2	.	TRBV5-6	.	CASSFSTGSSNYGYTF	TGTGCCAGCAGTTTTTCTACGGGAAGCTCTAACTATGGCTACACCTTC
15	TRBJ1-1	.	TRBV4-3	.	CASSQGLQELLKAFF	TGCGCCAGCAGCCAAGGCCTTCAAGAGCTTCTTAAAGCTTTCTTT
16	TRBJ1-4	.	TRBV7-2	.	CASSSDSAADNEKLFF	TGTGCCAGCAGCTCCGACTCCGCGGCTGATAATGAAAAACTGTTTTTT
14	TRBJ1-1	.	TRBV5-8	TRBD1	CASSPGQGRTEAFF	TGTGCCAGCAGCCCGGGACAGGGTCGAACTGAAGCTTTCTTT
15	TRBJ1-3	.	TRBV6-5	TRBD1	CASSYGQGSGNTIYF	TGTGCCAGCAGTTACGGACAGGGCTCGGGAAACACCATATATTTT
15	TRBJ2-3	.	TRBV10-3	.	CAISGLPFRTDTQYF	TGTGCCATCAGTGGGCTCCCCTTCCGCACAGATACGCAGTATTTT
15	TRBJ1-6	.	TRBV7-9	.	CASSPRRGGNSPLHF	TGTGCCAGCAGCCCGAGACGGGGGGGTAATTCACCCCTCCACTTT
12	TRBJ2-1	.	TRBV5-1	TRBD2	CASSLGGDEQFF	TGCGCCAGCAGCCTTGGGGGGGATGAGCAGTTCTTC
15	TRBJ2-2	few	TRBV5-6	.	CASSFLDRNTGELFF	TGTGCCAGCAGCTTTTTGGACAGGAACACCGGGGAGCTGTTTTTT
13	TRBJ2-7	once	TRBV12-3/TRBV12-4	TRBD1	CASKLRGPYEQYF	TGTGCCAGCAAATTAAGGGGGCCGTACGAGCAGTACTTC
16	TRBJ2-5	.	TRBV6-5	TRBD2	CASSYSGLREGETQYF	TGTGCCAGCAGTTACTCGGGTCTGAGGGAGGGGGAGACCCAGTACTTC
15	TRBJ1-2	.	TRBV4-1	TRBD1	CASSLPGQELYGYTF	TGCGCCAGCAGCCTCCCGGGACAGGAACTCTATGGCTACACCTTC
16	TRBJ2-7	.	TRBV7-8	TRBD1	CASSPSYRGPYYEQYF	TGTGCCAGCAGCCCGAGCTACAGGGGGCCGTACTACGAGCAGTACTTC
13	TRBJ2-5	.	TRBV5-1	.	CASSPLMLETQYF	TGCGCCAGCAGCCCCCTAATGTTGGAGACCCAGTACTTC
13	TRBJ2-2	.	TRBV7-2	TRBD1	CASRQGGAGELFF	TGTGCCAGCAGACAGGGGGGTGCCGGGGAGCTGTTTTTT
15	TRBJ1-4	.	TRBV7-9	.	CASSYTSATNEKLFF	TGTGCCAGCAGCTACACCAGCGCAACTAATGAAAAACTGTTTTTT
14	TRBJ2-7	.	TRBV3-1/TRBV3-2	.	CASNLRGRDYEQYF	TGTGCCAGCAACCTCAGGGGCAGGGACTACGAGCAGTACTTC
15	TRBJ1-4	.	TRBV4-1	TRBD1	CASSPPGQGNEKLFF	TGCGCCAGCAGCCCGCCGGGACAGGGGAATGAAAAACTGTTTTTT
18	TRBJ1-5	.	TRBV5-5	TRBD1	CASSPEDRGSRSNQPQHF	TGTGCCAGCAGCCCGGAGGACAGGGGGAGTCGTAGCAATCAGCCCCAGCATTTT
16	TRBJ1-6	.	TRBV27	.	CASSFLSEENNSPLHF	TGTGCCAGCAGTTTTTTATCGGAGGAAAATAATTCACCCCTCCACTTT
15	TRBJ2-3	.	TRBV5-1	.	CASSFRGIGTDTQYF	TGCGCCAGCAGCTTTAGGGGAATTGGCACAGATACGCAGTATTTT